This entry lists 7 T cell receptor beta chains sequenced from one sample in a study of cytomegalovirus exposure and HLA in healthy donors. Use of 60 Vbeta and 13 Jbeta primers characterized the PCR. Only in-frame clones appear in the TCRdb table, and some are missing; sequencing was by immunoSEQ multiplex PCR. The table lists about 85,000 clones, approximately 80% of them singletons. The specimen was PBMCs. These receptors came from a woman between 45 and 60 years old in good health and CMV-seropositive.

This clone was recorded only once. The chain has TRBV5-1 and TRBJ1-1, with 9 bases that match TRBD1. The CDR3 is 17 residues long. CDR1 is SGHRS and CDR2 is YFSETQ in the germline V gene. V gave up 5 bases and J gave up 1 base; unmatched junction bases: 12. The DNA for the CDR3 is TGCGCCAGCAGTTTGACCGGGACAGGGAGTGCGAACACTGAAGCTTTCTTT. This encodes CASSLTGTGSANTEAFF.

This clone was recorded only once. DNA of the CDR3: TGCAGCGTTGACGCGCAAGACTATGGCTACACCTTC. Amino acids: CSVDAQDYGYTF. The chain has TRBV29-1 and TRBJ1-2; D is uncertain. CDR3 length: 12 amino acids. Trimming removed 3 bases from V and 3 bases from J, with 8 bases in between. In germline, CDR1 is SQVTM, CDR2 ANQGSEA.

CDR3 sequence (DNA): TGTGCCAGCAGCCTTAGCTCCTACGAGCAGTACTTC. It encodes CASSLSSYEQYF. The chain has TRBV6-1 and TRBJ2-7; D not certain. Germline CDR1 reads MNHNS; CDR2 reads SASEGT. The CDR3 covers 12 residues. Trimming left V 6 bases short and J 0 bases short, with 6 bases between.

Of note for this clone: In the same sample, other DNA sequences code for this CDR3. The rearrangement links TRBV4-1 to TRBJ2-3; 11 nucleotides align to TRBD1. The V and J ends lost 4 bases and 0 bases, in that order; junction bases with no gene match: 6. Germline CDR1 is MGHRA and CDR2 is YSYEKL. The CDR3 has 17 residues. The CDR3, as DNA: TGCGCCAGCAGCCCAGGACAGGGGGCAATGAGCACAGATACGCAGTATTTT. Amino acid sequence: CASSPGQGAMSTDTQYF.

The chain has TRBV5-1 and TRBJ1-2, with 8 bases matching TRBD1. V dropped 0 bases and J dropped 8; count of bases not matched to a gene: 12. Germline-derived CDR1 and CDR2 are SGHRS and YFSETQ. The CDR3 loop spans 16 amino acids. The CDR3 DNA sequence: TGCGCCAGCAGCTTGGCCTGGGACAGGACCCTTAGGGGCTACACCTTC. It is translated as CASSLAWDRTLRGYTF.

The CDR3 DNA reads TGTGCCAGCAGTTACTCGGGGCTAGCGGGGTCGGAGACCCAGTACTTC. Translating it yields CASSYSGLAGSETQYF. The chain uses TRBV6-5 and TRBJ2-5; TRBD2 aligns across 9 bases. The junction had 7 bases not matched to a gene; V was cut back by 0 bases and J by 5 bases. The V gene's germline CDR1 is MNHEY and CDR2 SVGAGI. CDR3 length: 16 residues.

This clone was found once. The chain employs TRBV7-8 and TRBJ2-5; no clear D gene. With 1 base removed from V and 2 bases from J, the gap between germline ends came to 8 bases. CDR3 size: 14 residues. Germline V gene sequence: CDR1 SGHVS, CDR2 FQNEAQ. The CDR3 reads CASSLGRSQETQYF. CDR3 coding DNA: TGTGCCAGCAGCTTAGGGCGGAGTCAAGAGACCCAGTACTTC.